This T cell receptor (beta chain) was identified during a study of cytomegalovirus exposure and HLA in healthy donors. Researchers ran the PCR with 60 Vbeta and 13 Jbeta primers. The table came from immunoSEQ multiplex PCR; TCRdb's copy has only in-frame clones and leaves some out. The sample shows 75,000 to 95,000 clones, 85% to 90% of them seen only once. Each donor was nominally healthy when sampled (though unrecorded immune exposures were likely). This receptor was obtained from a man between 18 and 29 years old in good health and CMV-seronegative. The sequenced material came from PBMCs.

CDR3 DNA: TGCGCCAGCAGCCTTGCAGGGACAGGGGCTAACGAGCAGTACTTC. It translates to CASSLAGTGANEQYF. The chain carries TRBV5-1 and TRBJ2-7, with 10 bases that match TRBD1. V lost 4 bases to trimming and J lost 5 bases; unmatched junction nucleotides: 9. This CDR3 region has 15 residues. The germline gives CDR1 SGHRS, CDR2 YFSETQ.